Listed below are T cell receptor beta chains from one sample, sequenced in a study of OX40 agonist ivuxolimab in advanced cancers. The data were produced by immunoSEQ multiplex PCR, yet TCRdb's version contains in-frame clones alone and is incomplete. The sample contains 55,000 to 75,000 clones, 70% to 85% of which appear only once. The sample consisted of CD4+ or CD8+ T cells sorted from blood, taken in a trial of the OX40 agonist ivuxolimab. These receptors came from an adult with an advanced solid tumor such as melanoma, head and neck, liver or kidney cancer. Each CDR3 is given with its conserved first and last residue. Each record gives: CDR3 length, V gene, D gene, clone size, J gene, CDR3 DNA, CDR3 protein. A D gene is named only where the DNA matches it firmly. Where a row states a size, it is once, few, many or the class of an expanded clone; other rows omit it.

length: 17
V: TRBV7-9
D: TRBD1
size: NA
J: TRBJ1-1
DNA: TGTGCCAGCAGCTTAGACAGGGGGCGCGATATGAACACTGAAGCTTTCTTT
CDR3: CASSLDRGRDMNTEAFF

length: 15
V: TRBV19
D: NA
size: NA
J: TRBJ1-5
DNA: TGTGCCAGTAGTATTGACCTCCGACCTTATCAGCCCCAGCATTTT
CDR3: CASSIDLRPYQPQHF

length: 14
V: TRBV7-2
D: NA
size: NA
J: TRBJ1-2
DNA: TGTGCCAGCAGCATAGTGGGTAGTAACTATGGCTACACCTTC
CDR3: CASSIVGSNYGYTF

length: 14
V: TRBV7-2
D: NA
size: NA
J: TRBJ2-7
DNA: TGTGCCAGCAGCTATCGGCAGGGACCGCGGGAGCAGTACTTC
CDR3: CASSYRQGPREQYF

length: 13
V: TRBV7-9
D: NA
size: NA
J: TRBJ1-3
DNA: TGTGCCAGCAGTAGCAACTCTGGAAACACCATATATTTT
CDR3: CASSSNSGNTIYF

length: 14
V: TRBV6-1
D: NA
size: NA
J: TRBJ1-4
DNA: TGTGCCAGCCGAGGGCAGACCGGGAATGAAAAACTGTTTTTT
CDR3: CASRGQTGNEKLFF

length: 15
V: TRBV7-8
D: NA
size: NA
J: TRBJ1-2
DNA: TGTGCCAGCAGCAAACAGGGCGCAATTAACTATGGCTACACCTTC
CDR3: CASSKQGAINYGYTF

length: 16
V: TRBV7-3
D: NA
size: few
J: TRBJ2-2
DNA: TGTGCCAGCAGCTTAGGAGGGAACGCGAACACCGGGGAGCTGTTTTTT
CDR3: CASSLGGNANTGELFF

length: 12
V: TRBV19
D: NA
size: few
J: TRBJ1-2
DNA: TGTGCCAGTAGTCGTCAGGGTGATGGCTACACCTTC
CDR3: CASSRQGDGYTF

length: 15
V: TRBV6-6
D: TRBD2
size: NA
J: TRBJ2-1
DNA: TGTGCCAGCAGCCCAACGCGGGGGGTCTTGCATGAGCAGTTCTTC
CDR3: CASSPTRGVLHEQFF